This T cell receptor (beta chain) came from a study of cytomegalovirus exposure and HLA in healthy donors (dated by TCRdb to the late 2010s). In the study overall: An earlier analysis of 587 of the donors reported 276 Gb of sequence data and 95 million to 130 million unique TCR beta sequences obtained from approximately 180 million T cells. On average, roughly 200,000 unique TCR beta nucleotide sequences were sequenced per donor among 350 to 400 genotyped donors of the cohort, with approximately 18% of those sequences being non-productive. An early release covering over 500 HLA-typed donors comprised about 320 gigabases of sequencing data and around 80 million unique TCR sequences. Alongside the repertoire data, information on donor age, sex, ethnicity and CMV serostatus was compiled. All discovery cohort repertoires had been generated using a single sequencing platform. A few DR-DQ haplotypes were handled as single units for association and clustering because linkage in the cohort was strong. In a later genetic analysis, genome-wide SNP genotypes for about three fifths of the 666 donors were used, and that subset was treated as a discovery cohort. The study aimed to test whether signatures of past pathogen exposure could be identified by cataloging public T cell receptors. Typing coverage differed by locus: A, B, C, DRB1 and DQB1 were typed in about 620-640 donors, DQA1 in about 560, DPA1 in around 580, and DPB1 in just under 490. Rather than using new phenotypic data, the later analysis identified candidate immune exposures from TCR beta sequences and from how often those sequences occurred across donors. Along with the roughly 670-subject first cohort, a separate validation cohort of around 110 different subjects was used. High-throughput TCR immunosequencing, statistical association of individual TCRs with disease status, and machine learning were combined to predict cytomegalovirus infection status. An earlier analysis of 587 of the donors applied high-throughput TCR beta sequencing to assess whether each TCR beta V gene segment acted as functional or pseudogenic. In a later analysis, previously published TCR beta repertoires from 670 or so donors were re-analyzed and high-resolution HLA genotyping was added so that TCR occurrence patterns could be studied. Of the 398 genotyped donors, 81% fell in the genetic ancestry cluster associated with self-reported Caucasian donors. The T cell repertoires of roughly 660 subjects were profiled by immunosequencing and related to cytomegalovirus serostatus. HLA typing covered class I and class II loci at four-digit resolution.

On this clone: Its target antigen remains unknown. Base quality data are lacking; no much larger clone is found one base away.

The cohort was made up of 666 healthy bone marrow donors. All cohort members were sampled while nominally healthy, although unrecorded immune exposures were likely present. The donor tested CMV seropositive, placing the donor among the 250 to 350 seropositive members of the cohort. A peripheral blood sample was collected from each donor, and TCR beta sequencing was performed on peripheral blood mononuclear cells. Genomic DNA extraction from the blood cell samples was performed with the Qiagen DNeasy Blood Extraction Kit. The library was obtained by the immunoSEQ multiplex PCR assay. For the multiplex PCR, a mixture combining 60 forward primers for TCR Vbeta segments and 13 reverse primers for TCR Jbeta segments was used. Amplification of the CDR3 region of rearranged TCR beta genes was performed with a multiplex PCR assay on genomic DNA. The Illumina HiSeq System was used to sequence the amplified TCR beta libraries as 87-base-pair reads. From the authors' description of their analysis: A later analysis tallied tens of millions of unique TCR beta chains across the 600 to 700 repertoires, and about 12 million of those chains were shared by two or more donors. To remove PCR and sequencing errors, raw reads were error-corrected and collapsed into unique sequences using a nearest-neighbor algorithm that merged closely related sequences. CDR3 sequences were aligned to IMGT reference sequences to assign V, D and J gene segments. For a sequence to be retained, a match of at least six nucleotides to both a V gene segment and a J gene segment was required. Rearrangements were classified as productive when the CDR3 lacked stop codons and remained in frame with V and J, and all other rearrangements were classified as non-productive. CDR3 was defined according to IMGT convention as the region running from the second conserved V-encoded cysteine to the conserved J-encoded phenylalanine. In an earlier analysis of just under 600 of the donors, sequences lacking an unambiguous match to a single V gene segment were excluded. An earlier analysis of several hundred of the donors called V segments functional above 56.7% productive rearrangements and segregating when the between-donor standard deviation exceeded 5%. A statistical classification framework was built to diagnose cytomegalovirus status from the catalog of TCR beta chain sequences. In a later analysis, TCR nucleotide sequences were compared against IMGT/GENE-DB human TR gene sequences so that V and J genes could be assigned. Using the TCRdist pipeline, a later analysis assigned CDR3 sequences along with most-parsimonious VDJ recombination scenarios. A later analysis defined each TCR beta chain by its CDR3 amino acid sequence plus V-gene family, and excluded reads lacking a unique V-gene family. As a way to deal with suspected cross-contamination and a sequencing artifact, a later analysis dropped 450 to 700 nucleotide sequences that were highly shared and had low generation probability. In a later analysis, a clonal expansion index for each public chain was calculated from normalized within-repertoire ranks of inferred template counts. A later analysis computed generation probabilities with a VDJ recombination model fitted to out-of-frame rearrangements, and checked the results against IGoR. In a later analysis, TCR-TCR, TCR-HLA and TCR-CMV co-occurrence was scored with hypergeometric tests, and a repertoire-size bias correction was applied to TCR pairs. In a later analysis, false discovery rates were estimated by permuting HLA or CMV assignments 20 times. In a later analysis, co-occurring TCRs were grouped with DBSCAN, and TCRdist sequence similarity was added when clustering was performed within HLA-allele-positive subsets. For co-occurrence clustering, repertoires with fewer than 30,000 or more than 120,000 public chains were excluded, along with four or five repertoires with anomalous nucleotide sharing. TCRdb retrieved this table from immuneACCESS and kept in-frame rearrangements only. Not all clones are present; in checked studies, unresolved V genes account for under half, and no reason is known for the remainder. V and J calls and clone size come straight from that table; D and trimming were deduced from the DNA. The sample has about 110,000 clones on record, around 62% of them singletons. The top ten clones comprise approximately 3.8% of the sample.

Beyond this particular receptor, the publication reports: A group of highly shared sequence variants was considered likely to be a technical artifact of the sequencing pipeline. Most CMV-associated TCR beta chains appeared to be HLA-restricted in a later analysis, and the HLA associations seemed to be driven largely by CMV exposure. In an earlier analysis of approximately 590 of the donors, most TCR beta V segments appeared in productive rearrangements about 90% or about 30% of the time, broadly matching IMGT annotations. The authors suggested that the approach could potentially be extended to other disease states and immunological phenotypes. An association between a missense DCLRE1C variant and V-gene and J-gene trimming of TCR beta chains was found in a later genetic analysis and replicated in an independent cohort. When HLA alleles, especially DR and DQ, strongly co-occurred, TCR associations were difficult to assign to individual alleles. Compared with the 666-donor mean, donors in an Asian-associated ancestry cluster had fewer N-insertions in productive TCRs, according to a later genetic analysis. According to a later analysis, parvovirus B19, influenza, CMV and Epstein-Barr virus appeared linked to several top co-occurrence clusters. In this cohort, only TCR beta chains were sequenced, and detectable features were limited by the absence of alpha or paired-chain data. In a later analysis, 15,000 to 20,000 TCR beta sequences were associated with specific HLA alleles at a false discovery rate of 0.05. The presence/absence analyses assumed that sequencing depth was roughly uniform across donors, and that assumption may not be true. A total of roughly 160 TCR beta chains were listed by the study as associated with cytomegalovirus. Immune exposure information for the cohort was limited to CMV serostatus. In a later analysis, HLA-associated TCR beta chains were found to be more clonally expanded and to have lower generation probabilities than equally common non-associated chains. The earlier analysis of 450 to 700 of the donors excluded roughly 17 rarely observed V segments, including chromosome 9 orphons, because counts were too low. Linkage disequilibrium might explain the correlated functional status among segregating V segments, but an unknown experimental factor could not be ruled out. Because HLA typing was unavailable for some donors at each locus, only the typed subset was used in association tests. A few of the identified cytomegalovirus-associated TCR beta chains were confirmed in vitro to be specific for cytomegalovirus antigens. Across donors, most TCR sequences were observed very rarely, whereas some public TCRs were present in many individuals. In a later analysis, the rate of TCR association differed among HLA loci, with DRB1 alleles having the most associated TCRs and HLA-C alleles having the fewest. In both the original and validation cohorts, the classifier was reported to diagnose cytomegalovirus status with high specificity and sensitivity. A further reported finding was that TCR beta sequences accurately predicted the HLA-A and HLA-B alleles for most subjects in the first cohort.

The sequenced sample consisted of PBMCs. The receptor's source is a man aged 25-45 years in good health and CMV-seropositive.

The CDR3 amino acid sequence is: CATTNRERTGELFF. The base sequence is TGTGCCACTACAAACAGGGAAAGGACCGGGGAGCTGTTTTTT. The rearrangement combines TRBV19 with TRBJ2-2; the D region possibly corresponds to TRBD1 (6 bases align). Inclusive of the bounding cysteine and phenylalanine, the CDR3 is 14 residues long. Just the 42-base CDR3 DNA is kept, in frame starting at base 1. V is reduced by 10 bases and J by 5 bases, leaving a spacing of 17 bases between them. Reading the germline V gene (reference sequence) gives CDR1 LNHDA and CDR2 SQIVND. Joined to the reference TRBV19 and TRBJ2-2 proteins, this CDR3 gives the full variable domain: DGGITQSPKYLFRKEGQNVTLSCEQNLNHDAMYWYRQDPGQGLRLIYYSQIVNDFQKGDIAEGYSVSREKKESFPLTVTSAQKNPTAFYLCATTNRERTGELFFGEGSRLTVL.